This entry features one T cell receptor (beta chain) sequence. Study processing details: Amplifying reference gene primers gave estimates of nucleated cell counts. Data came from immunoSEQ multiplex PCR; TCRdb stores just in-frame clones and leaves some out. V and J calls plus clone size are reproduced from that table; the DNA served to infer D and trimming. The top ten hold more than 14% of the sample, which has tens of thousands of clones, about 83% seen once. CDR1 and CDR2 (germline): LNHDA, SQIVND (reference sequence). The CDR3 is made up of 14 amino acids. V shed 7 bases, J shed 8 bases, and the junction held 5 bases outside the gene matches. The sample belongs to a study of blood T cell repertoires in COVID-19. Looking at the study overall: Samples representing acute and convalescent COVID-19 were sourced from the United States, Italy and Spain.

Sequencing input: peripheral blood. This sequence originates from a woman between 65 and 79 years old with acute or convalescent COVID-19. The chain carries TRBV19 and TRBJ2-1, with 13 bases fitting TRBD2. The CDR3 sequence is CASKLAGGPYEQFF. The CDR3 DNA reads TGTGCCAGTAAACTAGCGGGAGGGCCATATGAGCAGTTCTTC.